These 28 T cell receptor beta chains originate from one sample sequenced in a study of PD-1 blockade in classical Hodgkin lymphoma. Time point reported: newly diagnosed, previously untreated cHL patient sample. Magnetic negative selection was used to purify CD4+ T cells from thawed PBMCs. Libraries were prepared by immunoSEQ multiplex PCR; TCRdb keeps only in-frame clonotypes and omits some of them. In the table there are fewer than 30,000 clones, roughly 90% of which are singletons. Sequenced sample: CD4+ T cells from blood. Receptors were obtained from a human donor with classical Hodgkin lymphoma.

CDR3 region: CASSQGLGTGAYGYTF. CDR3 bases: TGCGCCAGCAGCCAGGGCCTTGGGACAGGGGCCTATGGCTACACCTTC. The V call is TRBV4-3, the J call TRBJ1-2; 10 bases agree with TRBD1. Unmatched junction bases numbered 8, after V lost 3 bases and J lost 4 bases. Germline assignment: CDR1 LGHNA and CDR2 YSLEER. The CDR3 spans 16 residues.

The chain has TRBV7-9 and TRBJ1-6, with D possibly matching TRBD1 (5 bases). The germline gives CDR1 SEHNR, CDR2 FQNEAQ (reference sequence). The V gene lost 0 bases and the J gene lost 9 bases, with 12 bases spanning the gap. The CDR3 runs to 15 residues. The CDR3, as DNA: TGTGCCAGCAGCTTAGCGCGTGGGGGGGGTTCACCCCTCCACTTT. As protein: CASSLARGGGSPLHF.

Only a few counts were recorded for this clone. V usage is TRBV28 and J usage is TRBJ1-2; D gene ambiguous. The V end was cut by 6 bases, the J end by 3 bases, with 14 bases between. Germline CDR1 reads MDHEN; CDR2 reads SYDVKM. The CDR3 totals 14 residues. For the CDR3, the DNA is TGTGCCAGCAGACTCCCTTCAGGACACTATGGCTACACCTTC. Encoded protein: CASRLPSGHYGYTF.

V and J are TRBV4-1 and TRBJ2-7; D perhaps matches TRBD1 (6 bases). The CDR3 is made up of 16 amino acids. V was cut by 0 bases and J by 3 bases, with 15 bases left in between. Germline loops: CDR1 MGHRA, CDR2 YSYEKL. CDR3 amino acids: CASSQDTGGGLYEQYF. CDR3 coding DNA: TGCGCCAGCAGCCAAGATACTGGGGGCGGACTCTACGAGCAGTACTTC.

The rearrangement uses TRBV7-2 and TRBJ2-5; a weak D match, TRBD2 (6 bases). V lost 5 bases and J lost 2, with 15 bases in between. The CDR3 length is 15 residues. Germline V gives CDR1 SGHTA, CDR2 FQGNSA. The CDR3 protein is CASSPNGGVQETQYF. The CDR3 DNA follows: TGTGCCAGCAGCCCTAATGGAGGGGTACAAGAGACCCAGTACTTC. Full variable domain (remainder filled in from reference TRBV7-2 and TRBJ2-5): GAGVSQSPSNKVTEKGKDVELRCDPISGHTALYWYRQSLGQGLEFLIYFQGNSAPDKSGLPSDRFSAERTGGSVSTLTIQRTQQEDSAVYLCASSPNGGVQETQYFGPGTRLLVL.

The V gene is TRBV5-6, the J gene TRBJ2-5; D call uncertain. The CDR3 spans 16 residues. CDR1 is SGHDT, CDR2 YYEEEE, per germline. Trimming stripped 4 bases from V and 1 base from J, with 17 bases between. CDR3 DNA sequence: TGTGCCAGCAGCAAAGGGAAGAACCTTTTCCAAGAGACCCAGTACTTC. Translation: CASSKGKNLFQETQYF.

The chain couples TRBV28 to TRBJ1-2, with no clear D. The CDR3 is made up of 16 amino acids. Between the trimmed V and J ends, which lost 7 bases and 7 bases, there was a span of 25 bases. Germline CDR1 MDHEN, CDR2 SYDVKM. The CDR3 bases are TGTGCCAGCACCTCTCCAGCGGGATCTCTCTCGGGTGGCTACACCTTC. Its protein is CASTSPAGSLSGGYTF.

V gene TRBV6-4 combines with J gene TRBJ2-2; D gene uncertain. The CDR3 is 14 amino acids. Looked up from germline, CDR1 is MRHNA and CDR2 is SNTAGT. V was clipped by 5 bases and J by 2 bases, with 9 bases between them. CDR3 in DNA: TGTGCCAGCAGTTCTAACGCCAACACCGGGGAGCTGTTTTTT. Protein sequence: CASSSNANTGELFF.

The chain has TRBV29-1 and TRBJ2-5; D is perhaps TRBD1 (5 bases). The CDR3 is 13 residues long. V lost 1 base and J 5 bases, leaving 11 bases between the germline ends. CDR1 is SQVTM and CDR2 is ANQGSEA in the germline V gene. CDR3 sequence: CSVEGQGRETQYF. DNA for the CDR3: TGCAGCGTTGAAGGGCAGGGCCGGGAGACCCAGTACTTC.

This sequence joins TRBV10-3 and TRBJ2-7, with 11 positions matching TRBD2. CDR1 and CDR2 (germline): ENHRY, SYGVKD. This CDR3 is built from 16 residues. V lost 0 bases and J lost 1; bases outside the gene matches: 2. CDR3 residues: CAISESGTSGSYEQYF. Here the CDR3 DNA reads TGTGCCATCAGTGAGTCCGGGACTAGCGGTTCCTACGAGCAGTACTTC.

V usage is TRBV10-3 and J usage is TRBJ1-6; D not resolved. V lost 2 bases, J lost 0 bases, and 8 bases lay in between. Germline CDR1 reads ENHRY; CDR2 reads SYGVKD. This CDR3 spans 16 amino acids. The CDR3 spells CAISEVQISYNSPLHF. The CDR3 DNA follows: TGTGCCATCAGTGAGGTACAAATCTCCTATAATTCACCCCTCCACTTT.

V is TRBV28 and J is TRBJ1-4; TRBD1 is a possible D gene (5 bases). The germline V and J ends were trimmed by 6 bases and 4 bases, with 15 bases remaining between them. The CDR3 is 15 amino acids. Germline V gene lookup returns CDR1 MDHEN and CDR2 SYDVKM. The DNA for the CDR3 is TGTGCCAGCAGACTTCCGGGACGGGTTAATGAAAAACTGTTTTTT. Protein sequence: CASRLPGRVNEKLFF.

The CDR3 sequence is CSGRLPGDEQFF. In DNA, the CDR3 is TGCAGCGGTAGACTCCCTGGCGATGAGCAGTTCTTC. The chain employs TRBV29-1 and TRBJ2-1; D not resolved. V lost 7 bases and J 8 bases, leaving 15 bases between the germline ends. Germline V CDR1 and CDR2: SQVTM, ANQGSEA. The CDR3 extends over 12 amino acids.

The CDR3 spells CASSSGLSNEKLFF. DNA for the CDR3: TGTGCCAGTAGTTCGGGCCTGTCTAATGAAAAACTGTTTTTT. The chain links TRBV19 to TRBJ1-4; D gene ambiguous. The length of the CDR3 is 14 residues. V lost 5 bases and J lost 3, with 10 bases in between. Germline CDR1 is LNHDA and CDR2 is SQIVND (reference sequence).

Here the CDR3 DNA reads TGCAGCGTTGATGGGGGGGGAGACGAGCAGTACTTC. Translating it yields CSVDGGGDEQYF. The V and J genes are TRBV29-1 and TRBJ2-7; 7 nucleotides match TRBD2. CDR3 length equals 12 residues. With V trimmed by 3 bases and J by 5 bases, 4 bases remained unmatched. Germline V lookup: CDR1 SQVTM, CDR2 ANQGSEA.

This clone was counted once. The chain has TRBV10-3 and TRBJ1-5; D is undetermined. V lost 6 bases and J 3 bases, leaving 9 bases between the germline ends. The CDR3 extends over 13 amino acids. The germline CDR1 and CDR2 sequences are ENHRY and SYGVKD. The CDR3: CAIRGDSNQPQHF. The CDR3 region has the DNA TGTGCCATCAGGGGAGACTCCAATCAGCCCCAGCATTTT.

V usage is TRBV27 and J usage is TRBJ2-1; 7 bases are a match to TRBD1. V gave up 6 bases and J gave up 2 bases; unmatched junction bases: 7. This CDR3 spans 15 amino acids. In germline, CDR1 is MNHEY, CDR2 SMNVEV (reference sequence). CDR3 amino acids: CASRRQGSTYNEQFF. DNA for the CDR3: TGTGCCAGCAGGAGACAGGGTTCGACCTACAATGAGCAGTTCTTC.

The chain combines TRBV9 with TRBJ2-5, with D maybe TRBD1 (6 bases). Germline CDR1 reads SGDLS; CDR2 reads YYNGEE. This CDR3 spans 14 amino acids. Deletions cut 0 bases from V and 5 bases from J, with 11 bases between. The CDR3 spells CASSVAQGSETQYF. CDR3 nucleotides: TGTGCCAGCAGCGTAGCCCAGGGGTCGGAGACCCAGTACTTC.

The chain carries TRBV10-1 and TRBJ2-2; no clear D gene. Trimming removed 11 bases from V and 6 bases from J, with 10 bases in between. The CDR3 loop spans 11 amino acids. Germline-derived CDR1 and CDR2 are WNHNN and SYGVQD (reference sequence). The CDR3: CAEEKSGELFF. CDR3 nucleotide sequence: TGCGCCGAGGAGAAATCCGGGGAGCTGTTTTTT.

CDR3 nucleotides: TGCGCCAGCAGCACCGACAGCGAGCGAGAGACCCAGTACTTC. It codes for CASSTDSERETQYF. This chain links TRBV5-1 with TRBJ2-5, with a possible D match to TRBD1 (5 bases). The CDR3 runs to 14 residues. Germline CDR1 is SGHRS and CDR2 is YFSETQ. V lost 4 bases to trimming and J lost 4 bases, with 14 bases between them.

The chain employs TRBV7-9 and TRBJ2-2; 12 bases line up with TRBD1. The junction had 8 bases not matched to a gene; V was cut back by 5 bases and J by 7 bases. This CDR3 has 16 amino acids. The V gene's germline CDR1 is SEHNR and CDR2 FQNEAQ (reference sequence). As DNA, the CDR3 is TGTGCCAGCAGCCCGCCGGGACAGGGGGCTGGCGGGGAGCTGTTTTTT. This codes for CASSPPGQGAGGELFF.

This chain links TRBV9 with TRBJ1-4; TRBD1 matches at 9 bases. After removal of 4 bases from V and 12 bases from J, the junction contained 10 bases not matched to a gene. The germline gives CDR1 SGDLS, CDR2 YYNGEE. The CDR3 totals 14 residues. CDR3 residues: CASSPQGDRVELFF. The CDR3 DNA is TGTGCCAGCAGCCCTCAAGGGGACAGGGTAGAACTGTTTTTT.

The chain's CDR3 is CATSRGAYQETQYF. The CDR3 nucleotides read TGTGCCACCAGCAGAGGGGCTTACCAAGAGACCCAGTACTTC. V is TRBV15 and J is TRBJ2-5; D call uncertain. The CDR3 is 14 amino acids. V was pared by 1 base and J by 0 bases, with 6 bases between. Germline CDR1 reads LNHNV; CDR2 reads YYDKDF (reference sequence).

The V call is TRBV7-9, the J call TRBJ1-2, with D possibly TRBD1 on 6 matching bases. Looked up from germline, CDR1 is SEHNR and CDR2 is FQNEAQ (reference sequence). The CDR3 consists of 14 residues. The V end lost 3 bases, the J end lost 2 bases, and 10 bases lay between the germline ends. The CDR3 DNA sequence: TGTGCCAGCAGCTTTGAGGGGGTAAACTATGGCTACACCTTC. This gives the protein CASSFEGVNYGYTF.

CDR3 loop: CASSLGYRARPLNTEAFF. The CDR3 coding sequence is TGTGCCAGCAGCTTAGGGTACAGGGCCCGACCATTGAACACTGAAGCTTTCTTT. The chain couples TRBV7-2 to TRBJ1-1, with a weak D call TRBD1 (6 bases). From germline, CDR1 is SGHTA and CDR2 FQGNSA. Trimming cost V 1 base and J 0 bases, with 18 bases left between them. This CDR3 is built from 18 residues. The whole variable domain, filled in from reference TRBV7-2 and TRBJ1-1, reads GAGVSQSPSNKVTEKGKDVELRCDPISGHTALYWYRQSLGQGLEFLIYFQGNSAPDKSGLPSDRFSAERTGGSVSTLTIQRTQQEDSAVYLCASSLGYRARPLNTEAFFGQGTRLTVV.

Points on this clone: Compared with germline, one end of the junction differs, possibly owing to a read error. The V call is TRBV7-9, the J call TRBJ2-5; D gene unclear. The CDR3 has 14 residues. Germline V gives CDR1 SEHNR, CDR2 FQNEAQ (reference sequence). CDR3 sequence: CASSVGPVQEAQYF. The CDR3 DNA follows: TGTGCCAGCAGCGTGGGTCCCGTCCAAGAGGCCCAGTACTTC.

The V and J genes are TRBV2 and TRBJ1-1; D is uncertain. The CDR3 has 14 amino acids. Trimming cost V 7 bases and J 0 bases, with 12 bases left between them. Looked up from germline, CDR1 is SNHLY and CDR2 is FYNNEI. Written as DNA, the CDR3 is TGTGCCAGCACCCCGACTGCCGTGAACACTGAAGCTTTCTTT. It yields the protein CASTPTAVNTEAFF.

The chain links TRBV7-9 to TRBJ2-7, with D unclear. Germline assignment: CDR1 SEHNR and CDR2 FQNEAQ (reference sequence). This CDR3 spans 13 amino acids. Deletions cut 0 bases from V and 2 bases from J, with 5 bases between. CDR3 bases: TGTGCCAGCAGCTTAGCTGGGCCCTACGAGCAGTACTTC. As protein: CASSLAGPYEQYF. Full variable domain (outside the CDR3, taken from reference TRBV7-9 and TRBJ2-7): DTGVSQNPRHKITKRGQNVTFRCDPISEHNRLYWYRQTLGQGPEFLTYFQNEAQLEKSRLLSDRFSAERPKGSFSTLEIQRTEQGDSAMYLCASSLAGPYEQYFGPGTRLTVT.